The entry below gives a single TCR beta chain sequence along with its context. No antigen is known for it. The sample originates from a study of cytomegalovirus exposure and HLA in healthy donors. Whole-study results and caveats: Many donors carried some public TCRs, although rarity characterized most TCR sequences.

Deletions cut 3 bases from V and 2 bases from J, with 10 bases between. Germline assignment: CDR1 SEHNR and CDR2 FQNEAQ (reference sequence). CDR3 length equals 14 residues. The primer mix had 60 Vbeta and 13 Jbeta primers. Using immunoSEQ multiplex PCR, the repertoire was profiled, and TCRdb retains in-frame clones only, with some absent. The table records about 160,000 clones, around 83% of them present only once. The V gene is TRBV7-9, the J gene TRBJ1-1; D gene unclear. The source material was PBMCs. The source is a male donor in good health and CMV-seropositive. The CDR3 coding sequence is TGTGCCAGCAGCTTCGCATTAACAAACACTGAAGCTTTCTTT. Residues: CASSFALTNTEAFF.